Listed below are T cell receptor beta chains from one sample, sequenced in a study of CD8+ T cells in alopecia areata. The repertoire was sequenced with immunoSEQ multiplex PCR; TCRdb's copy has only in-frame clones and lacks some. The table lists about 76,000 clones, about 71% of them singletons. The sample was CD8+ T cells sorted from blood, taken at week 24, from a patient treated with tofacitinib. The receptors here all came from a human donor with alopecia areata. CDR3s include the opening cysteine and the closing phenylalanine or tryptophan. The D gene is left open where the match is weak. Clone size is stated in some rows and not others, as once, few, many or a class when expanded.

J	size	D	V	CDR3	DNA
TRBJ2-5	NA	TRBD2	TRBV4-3	CASSQGLAQQETQYF	TGCGCCAGCAGCCAAGGACTAGCGCAACAAGAGACCCAGTACTTC
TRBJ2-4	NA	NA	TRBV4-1	CASSQEGELRGKNIQYF	TGCGCCAGCAGCCAAGAAGGGGAATTAAGGGGCAAAAACATTCAGTACTTC
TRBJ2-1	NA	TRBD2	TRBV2	CASLAGAGDNEQFF	TGTGCCAGCTTAGCGGGGGCCGGGGACAATGAGCAGTTCTTC
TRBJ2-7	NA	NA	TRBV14	CASSQGYEQYF	TGTGCCAGCAGCCAAGGATACGAGCAGTACTTC
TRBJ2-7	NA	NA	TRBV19	CASSAGPDYEQYF	TGTGCCAGTAGTGCGGGCCCCGACTACGAGCAGTACTTC
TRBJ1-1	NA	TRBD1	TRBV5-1	CASSYDRAPGSAFF	TGCGCCAGCAGCTATGACAGGGCCCCTGGTTCCGCTTTCTTT
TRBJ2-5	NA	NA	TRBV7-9	CASSLDVTKSYQETQYF	TGTGCCAGCAGCTTAGATGTGACAAAATCGTACCAAGAGACCCAGTACTTC
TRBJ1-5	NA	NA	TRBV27	CASSPNPQQPQHF	TGTGCCAGCAGTCCCAACCCCCAGCAGCCCCAGCATTTT
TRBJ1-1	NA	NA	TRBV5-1	CASRSQGGTEAFF	TGCGCCAGCAGGAGCCAAGGGGGGACTGAAGCTTTCTTT
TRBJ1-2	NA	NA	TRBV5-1	CASRVDRGANYGYTF	TGCGCCAGCAGGGTTGATCGTGGAGCTAACTATGGCTACACCTTC
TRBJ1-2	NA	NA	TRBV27	CASSLRGQGYGYTF	TGTGCCAGCAGTTTGCGGGGGCAGGGCTATGGCTACACCTTC
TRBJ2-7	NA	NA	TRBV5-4	CASSFRGGAYEQYF	TGTGCCAGCAGCTTTAGAGGTGGCGCCTACGAGCAGTACTTC
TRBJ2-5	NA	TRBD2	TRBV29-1	CSVFLASGGPQETQYF	TGCAGCGTTTTTTTGGCTAGCGGGGGGCCGCAAGAGACCCAGTACTTC
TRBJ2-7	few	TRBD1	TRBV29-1	CSVVTGVPGEQYF	TGCAGCGTTGTTACAGGGGTCCCGGGCGAGCAGTACTTC
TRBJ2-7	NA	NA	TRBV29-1	CSVDAGVNEQYF	TGCAGCGTTGATGCAGGGGTCAACGAGCAGTACTTC
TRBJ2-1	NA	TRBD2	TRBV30	CAWSSGRGYNEQFF	TGTGCCTGGAGTAGCGGGAGAGGGTACAATGAGCAGTTCTTC
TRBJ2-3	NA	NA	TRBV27	CASTITSFGTDTQYF	TGTGCCAGCACCATCACTAGCTTCGGCACAGATACGCAGTATTTT
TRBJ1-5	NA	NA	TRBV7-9	CASSPGGFGNQPQHF	TGTGCCAGCAGCCCGGGGGGTTTTGGCAATCAGCCCCAGCATTTT
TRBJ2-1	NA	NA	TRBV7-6	CASSFQRSSYNEQFF	TGTGCCAGCAGCTTTCAGCGGTCCTCCTACAATGAGCAGTTCTTC